This T cell receptor beta chain originates from a study of long-term antiretroviral therapy in people with HIV. V lost 0 bases, J lost 0 bases, and 9 bases lay in between. CDR3 size: 15 residues. Germline loops: CDR1 GTSNPN, CDR2 SVGIG (reference sequence). This clone was picked up a small number of times. What it binds is not known. immunoSEQ v3.0 was run at survey level. Sequencing of each sample targeted about 40,000-50,000 T-cell genomes. Using immunoSEQ multiplex PCR, the repertoire was profiled, and TCRdb retains in-frame clones only, with some absent. The sample includes 35,000 to 45,000 clones, roughly 88% of them seen just once. Findings and limits, study-wide: The clones with expansion before ART were dominant in the repertoire at all time points. Diversity went up after ART and still fell short of transplant donor controls.

The sample was unsorted PBMCs, taken 2.2 years after starting antiretroviral therapy. The J gene is TRBJ1-5, the V gene TRBV30; D may be TRBD1 (5 bases). This clonotype was sampled from a young man with HIV. CDR3 bases: TGTGCCTGGAGTGTTAGGGGTAATAGCAATCAGCCCCAGCATTTT. Translating it yields CAWSVRGNSNQPQHF.